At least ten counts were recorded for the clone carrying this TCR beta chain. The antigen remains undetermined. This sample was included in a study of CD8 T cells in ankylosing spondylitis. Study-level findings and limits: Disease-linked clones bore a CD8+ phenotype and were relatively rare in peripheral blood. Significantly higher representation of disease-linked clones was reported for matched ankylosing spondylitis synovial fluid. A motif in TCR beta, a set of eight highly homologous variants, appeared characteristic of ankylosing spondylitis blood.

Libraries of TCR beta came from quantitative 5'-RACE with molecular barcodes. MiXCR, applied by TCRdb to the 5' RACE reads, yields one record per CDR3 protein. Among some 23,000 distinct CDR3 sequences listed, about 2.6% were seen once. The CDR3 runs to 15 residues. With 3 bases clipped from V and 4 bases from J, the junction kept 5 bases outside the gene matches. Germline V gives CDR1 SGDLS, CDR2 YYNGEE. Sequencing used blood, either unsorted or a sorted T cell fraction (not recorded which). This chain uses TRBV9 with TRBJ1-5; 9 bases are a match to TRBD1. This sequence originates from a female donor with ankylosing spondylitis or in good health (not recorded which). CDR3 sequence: CASSAGDRANQPQHF. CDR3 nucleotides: TGTGCCAGCAGCGCTGGGGACAGGGCGAATCAGCCCCAGCATTTT.